There are many counts of the clone carrying this T cell receptor (beta chain). The CDR3 extends over 15 amino acids. Per germline, CDR1 SNHLY and CDR2 FYNNEI. Trimming took 4 bases from V and 0 from J, leaving 9 bases between them. Amplified material comprised TCR beta CDR3 regions derived from RNA transcripts. First-round RT-PCR employed HTBI primers, with a second-round multiplex PCR after it. TCRdb used MiXCR to reprocess the multiplex PCR reads, holding one entry per CDR3 protein. The table includes approximately 500,000 distinct CDR3 sequences, 13% to 15% detected once. This specimen comes from a study of Graves' ophthalmopathy and Graves' hyperthyroidism.

The chain has TRBV2 and TRBJ2-2; D may be TRBD2 (6 bases). Sample: blood. The origin of this receptor is a woman in her thirties with Graves' ophthalmopathy. CDR3 region: CASSARRANTGELFF. The CDR3 nucleotides are TGTGCCAGCAGTGCCCGGAGGGCGAACACCGGGGAGCTGTTTTTT.